These 30 T cell receptor beta chains originate from one sample sequenced in a study of T cell repertoires in ileal Crohn's disease. Sequencing was performed with immunoSEQ multiplex PCR; in TCRdb, only in-frame clones are kept and a portion is missing. Among some 15,000 clones, about 93% were seen once, and the ten largest hold roughly 3.4%. Material for sequencing was ileal tissue. These receptors originate from an adult with Crohn's disease.

The V gene is TRBV29-1, the J gene TRBJ2-3; 14 nucleotides match TRBD2. The junction had 9 bases not matched to a gene; V was cut back by 6 bases and J by 4 bases. Germline V gives CDR1 SQVTM, CDR2 ANQGSEA. CDR3 length: 16 residues. CDR3: CSVATETSGGADTQYF. DNA of the CDR3: TGCAGCGTGGCTACTGAGACTAGCGGGGGGGCAGATACGCAGTATTTT.

The chain joins TRBV4-3 to TRBJ2-7; 11 nucleotides align to TRBD1. The CDR3 contains 16 residues. The germline V gene has CDR1 LGHNA and CDR2 YSLEER. Trimming cost V 0 bases and J 2 bases; bases outside gene matches: 3. The CDR3 nucleotides read TGCGCCAGCAGCCAAGATCCGGGACAGGGGGCCTACGAGCAGTACTTC. Amino acids: CASSQDPGQGAYEQYF.

V and J are TRBV2 and TRBJ2-5, with unresolved D. Germline V CDR1 and CDR2: SNHLY, FYNNEI. CDR3 length: 11 amino acids. Trimming stripped 2 bases from V and 5 bases from J, with 3 bases between. CDR3 bases: TGTGCCAGCAGTGAACCGGAGACCCAGTACTTC. Amino acid sequence: CASSEPETQYF.

This sequence joins TRBV7-9 and TRBJ2-5, with 9 bases matching TRBD2. Germline CDR1 SEHNR, CDR2 FQNEAQ (reference sequence). CDR3 length equals 15 residues. Trimming took 5 bases from V and 5 from J; bases not matched to a gene: 9. The CDR3 reads CASSTTGTSIETQYF. CDR3 in DNA: TGTGCCAGCAGCACAACCGGGACTAGCATTGAGACCCAGTACTTC.

The J gene is TRBJ1-5, the V gene TRBV18; D remains unclear. V gave up 3 bases and J gave up 3 bases, with 6 bases separating them. Germline CDR1 is KGHSH and CDR2 is LQKENI. The CDR3 extends over 13 amino acids. The CDR3 bases are TGTGCCAGCTCACCCTCTCTCAATCAGCCCCAGCATTTT. Amino acids: CASSPSLNQPQHF.

J is TRBJ2-5 and V is TRBV4-3; tentatively, D is TRBD1 (5 bases). Looked up from germline, CDR1 is LGHNA and CDR2 is YSLEER. V lost 3 bases, J lost 1 base, and 12 bases lay in between. The CDR3 has 15 amino acids. The CDR3 nucleotides are TGCGCCAGCAGCCAGGAAACAGGTTCCCAAGAGACCCAGTACTTC. Translated: CASSQETGSQETQYF.

The chain links TRBV7-9 to TRBJ2-5, with TRBD2 matching 13 bases. The CDR3 consists of 16 residues. The J segment lost 2 bases and the V segment lost 5 bases, leaving 5 bases of the junction unmatched. Germline lookup yields CDR1 SEHNR and CDR2 FQNEAQ (reference sequence). Here the CDR3 reads CASSEGTSGVQETQYF. The DNA for the CDR3 is TGTGCCAGCAGCGAAGGGACTAGCGGGGTGCAAGAGACCCAGTACTTC.

This chain connects TRBV7-2 to TRBJ2-3; 13 bases agree with TRBD2. V trimming: 5 bases; J trimming: 3 bases; junction bases outside the gene matches: 5. The CDR3 spans 16 residues. The V gene's germline CDR1 is SGHTA and CDR2 FQGNSA. CDR3 nucleotide sequence: TGTGCCAGCAGCCCTCGACTAGCGGGGGGTACAGATACGCAGTATTTT. Amino acids: CASSPRLAGGTDTQYF.

This chain joins TRBV4-3 and TRBJ2-5, with 14 bases aligning to TRBD2. The better agreement between TRBJ2-7 and the DNA end casts doubt on the J call. Per germline, CDR1 LGHNA and CDR2 YSLEER. The CDR3 is made up of 15 amino acids. The CDR3 region is CASSQGTSGGNEQYF. CDR3 nucleotides: TGCGCCAGCAGCCAGGGGACTAGCGGGGGCAACGAGCAGTACTTC.

In this sample, this clone turned up once. The chain couples TRBV7-8 to TRBJ1-1, with TRBD1 as a possible D gene (6 bases). The germline CDR1 and CDR2 sequences are SGHVS and FQNEAQ. The CDR3 has 15 residues. With 5 bases removed from V and 4 bases from J, the gap between germline ends came to 17 bases. Here the CDR3 reads CASSPRTATFTEAFF. DNA of the CDR3: TGTGCCAGCAGCCCGAGGACAGCTACATTCACTGAAGCTTTCTTT.

The chain combines TRBV18 with TRBJ2-1; 9 bases are a match to TRBD1. This CDR3 comprises 16 residues. After removal of 5 bases from V and 6 bases from J, the junction contained 11 bases not matched to a gene. Per the germline V gene, CDR1 is KGHSH and CDR2 is LQKENI. This chain's CDR3 is CASSARPGQGGNEQFF. CDR3 coding DNA: TGTGCCAGCTCAGCGAGACCGGGACAGGGTGGCAATGAGCAGTTCTTC.

This CDR3 reads CASSLDRASPLHF. DNA for the CDR3: TGTGCCAGCAGCTTAGACAGGGCTTCACCCCTCCACTTT. This rearrangement joins TRBV7-3 to TRBJ1-6; 7 bases are a match to TRBD1. Per germline, CDR1 SGHTA and CDR2 FQGTGA. Losses at the gene ends were 2 bases for V and 9 bases for J; bases not matched to a gene: 1. CDR3 size: 13 residues.

This clone was seen only once. The chain combines TRBV28 with TRBJ1-1, with 8 bases fitting TRBD1. CDR1 MDHEN and CDR2 SYDVKM come from the germline V gene. The CDR3 loop spans 12 amino acids. The ends lost 11 bases at V and 4 bases at J; junction bases unmatched: 6. The CDR3 DNA reads as TGTGCCGCTCGGACAGGGACCACTGAAGCTTTCTTT. The encoded protein is CAARTGTTEAFF. The full variable domain, completed using reference TRBV28 and TRBJ1-1, is DVKVTQSSRYLVKRTGEKVFLECVQDMDHENMFWYRQDPGLGLRLIYFSYDVKMKEKGDIPEGYSVSREKKERFSLILESASTNQTSMYLCAARTGTTEAFFGQGTRLTVV.

The J gene is TRBJ2-5, the V gene TRBV7-7; 12 positions match TRBD2. J was trimmed by 5 bases and V by 5 bases; bases with no gene match: 15. Germline V lookup: CDR1 SSHAT, CDR2 FNYEAQ (reference sequence). There are 18 residues in the CDR3. The CDR3 nucleotides read TGTGCCAGCAGCCGGGCGACTAGCGGGGGCCCCGCTACGGAGACCCAGTACTTC. Its protein is CASSRATSGGPATETQYF. The full variable domain, completed using reference TRBV7-7 and TRBJ2-5, is GAGVSQSPRYKVTKRGQDVTLRCDPISSHATLYWYQQALGQGPEFLTYFNYEAQPDKSGLPSDRFSAERPEGSISTLTIQRTEQRDSAMYRCASSRATSGGPATETQYFGPGTRLLVL.

In this sample, this clone turned up a few times. This chain joins TRBV5-6 and TRBJ2-5; 9 bases map to TRBD1. J gave up 5 bases and V 0 bases, and 5 bases lay outside the gene matches. The germline V gene has CDR1 SGHDT and CDR2 YYEEEE. CDR3 length: 15 amino acids. CDR3 amino acids: CASSLVQGAGETQYF. The CDR3 DNA sequence: TGTGCCAGCAGCTTGGTACAGGGGGCAGGGGAGACCCAGTACTTC.

The CDR3 spells CASSSGGGKETQYF. The CDR3 DNA reads TGCGCCAGCAGCTCCGGGGGGGGCAAAGAGACCCAGTACTTC. This rearrangement joins TRBV5-1 to TRBJ2-5, with 8 bases that match TRBD2. Germline V lookup: CDR1 SGHRS, CDR2 YFSETQ. With V trimmed by 3 bases and J by 3 bases, 4 bases remained unmatched. The CDR3 consists of 14 residues.

V and J are TRBV5-1 and TRBJ2-1; D might be TRBD2 (6 bases). Germline CDR1 is SGHRS and CDR2 is YFSETQ. V lost 7 bases and J 0 bases, leaving 11 bases between the germline ends. The CDR3 length is 14 residues. DNA of the CDR3: TGCGCCAGCGGCGGGGAGAGCTCCTACAATGAGCAGTTCTTC. It encodes CASGGESSYNEQFF.

The chain has TRBV5-5 and TRBJ2-1; D not resolved. V dropped 4 bases and J dropped 10 bases, with 12 bases sitting between them. Germline-derived CDR1 and CDR2 are SGHKS and YYEKEE (reference sequence). The CDR3 contains 12 residues. The CDR3 loop is CASSLTRVEQFF. The DNA of the CDR3 is TGTGCCAGCAGCCTGACTCGGGTGGAGCAGTTCTTC.

The J gene is TRBJ2-6, the V gene TRBV18; D perhaps matches TRBD2 (5 bases). The CDR3 extends over 20 amino acids. Trimming pared 3 bases from V and 0 bases from J, leaving 21 bases between. The germline V gene encodes CDR1 KGHSH and CDR2 LQKENI. The CDR3 nucleotides are TGTGCCAGCTCACCGGGTTCCCGGGGAGTCTACTTCTCTGGGGCCAACGTCCTGACTTTC. It yields the protein CASSPGSRGVYFSGANVLTF.

The rearrangement links TRBV4-3 to TRBJ1-2, with D tentatively TRBD1 (6 bases). V dropped 0 bases and J dropped 4 bases, with 15 bases sitting between them. Per germline, CDR1 LGHNA and CDR2 YSLEER. The CDR3 is made up of 16 amino acids. In DNA form, the CDR3 reads TGCGCCAGCAGCCAAGAAGGGGGTGTGACTCCCTATGGCTACACCTTC. It codes for CASSQEGGVTPYGYTF.

This clone was detected only once. The chain joins TRBV7-9 to TRBJ2-3; D might be TRBD1 (6 bases). V was shortened by 1 base and J by 3 bases, with 8 bases between the two germline ends. Germline CDR1 and CDR2: SEHNR and FQNEAQ (reference sequence). The CDR3 is made up of 14 amino acids. CDR3 residues: CASSLETGTDTQYF. CDR3 DNA: TGTGCCAGCAGCTTAGAAACAGGGACAGATACGCAGTATTTT.

V is TRBV5-6 and J is TRBJ2-1; possibly TRBD2 for D (5 bases). Trimming removed 1 base at V and 8 bases at J, with 22 bases between. CDR3 length: 17 amino acids. Germline CDR1 SGHDT, CDR2 YYEEEE. As DNA, the CDR3 is TGTGCCAGCAGCTTGATGACTCGACTAAGTGGGTACGATGAGCAGTTCTTC. Translating it yields CASSLMTRLSGYDEQFF. The full variable domain, its missing parts supplied by reference TRBV5-6 and TRBJ2-1, is DAGVTQSPTHLIKTRGQQVTLRCSPKSGHDTVSWYQQALGQGPQFIFQYYEEEERQRGNFPDRFSGHQFPNYSSELNVNALLLGDSALYLCASSLMTRLSGYDEQFFGPGTRLTVL.

V and J are TRBV19 and TRBJ2-5, with 12 bases lining up with TRBD2. Trimming removed 3 bases from V and 4 bases from J; junction bases left unmatched: 6. The CDR3 runs 16 residues. Per germline, CDR1 LNHDA and CDR2 SQIVND (reference sequence). CDR3 in amino acids: CASSIILAGGPETQYF. CDR3 nucleotides: TGTGCCAGTAGTATCATCCTAGCGGGGGGGCCAGAGACCCAGTACTTC.

This CDR3 reads CASTFARGYEQYF. The CDR3 DNA is TGTGCCAGCACCTTCGCCCGAGGCTACGAGCAGTACTTC. The chain combines TRBV5-6 with TRBJ2-7; D is uncertain. CDR3 size: 13 residues. Germline V lookup: CDR1 SGHDT, CDR2 YYEEEE. V was cut by 6 bases and J by 3 bases, with 13 bases left in between. Complete variable domain (other parts from reference TRBV5-6 and TRBJ2-7): DAGVTQSPTHLIKTRGQQVTLRCSPKSGHDTVSWYQQALGQGPQFIFQYYEEEERQRGNFPDRFSGHQFPNYSSELNVNALLLGDSALYLCASTFARGYEQYFGPGTRLTVT.

V gene TRBV27 combines with J gene TRBJ2-3; TRBD2 aligns across 12 bases. This CDR3 spans 16 amino acids. The V gene's germline CDR1 is MNHEY and CDR2 SMNVEV (reference sequence). The J segment lost 4 bases and the V segment lost 2 bases, leaving 4 bases of the junction unmatched. CDR3 nucleotides: TGTGCCAGCAGTTTACTAGCGGGGGGGCTATCAGATACGCAGTATTTT. Amino acids: CASSLLAGGLSDTQYF.

V gene TRBV10-2 combines with J gene TRBJ2-1, with D uncertain. The CDR3 is 12 residues long. Looked up from germline, CDR1 is WSHSY and CDR2 is SAAADI. Trimming shortened V by 5 bases and J by 9 bases, and 11 bases separated the two germline ends. The CDR3 nucleotides are TGCGCCAGCAGTTTTTTAACGGGTGAGCAGTTCTTC. Translation gives CASSFLTGEQFF.

The V call is TRBV14, the J call TRBJ2-2; D is possibly TRBD2 (5 bases). V gave up 2 bases and J gave up 7 bases, with 8 bases separating them. The CDR3 runs 13 residues. The germline gives CDR1 SGHDN, CDR2 FVKESK. CDR3 sequence reads: CASSQLSGGELFF. CDR3 DNA sequence: TGTGCCAGCAGCCAACTCAGCGGCGGGGAGCTGTTTTTT.

This clone was picked up one time. V usage is TRBV20-1 and J usage is TRBJ2-5; 13 positions match TRBD2. Trimming removed 6 bases from V and 14 bases from J; junction bases left unmatched: 6. Germline lookup yields CDR1 DFQATT and CDR2 SNEGSKA (reference sequence). The CDR3 contains 11 residues. The CDR3 DNA reads TGCAGTGCCGGGACTAGCGGGGACCCTTACTTC. Translation gives CSAGTSGDPYF.

J is TRBJ2-7 and V is TRBV4-1, with a tentative D call TRBD1 (5 bases). CDR3 size: 15 residues. Germline loops: CDR1 MGHRA, CDR2 YSYEKL. The V gene lost 1 base and the J gene lost 0 bases, with 10 bases spanning the gap. The CDR3 DNA sequence: TGCGCCAGCAGCCAAGTACAGGATCTCTCCTACGAGCAGTACTTC. Its translation is CASSQVQDLSYEQYF.

The genes are TRBV27 and TRBJ2-2, with TRBD2 identical over 11 bases. This CDR3 spans 17 amino acids. With 0 bases clipped from V and 4 bases from J, the junction kept 4 bases outside the gene matches. From germline, CDR1 is MNHEY and CDR2 SMNVEV (reference sequence). Here the CDR3 reads CASSLSPSGGTTGELFF. CDR3 coding DNA: TGTGCCAGCAGTTTATCTCCTAGCGGGGGGACCACCGGGGAGCTGTTTTTT.